These 17 T cell receptor beta chains share one sample of origin, sequenced in a study of cytomegalovirus exposure and HLA in healthy donors. PCR involved 60 Vbeta and 13 Jbeta primers. Assay: immunoSEQ multiplex PCR; the TCRdb copy retains only in-frame clones and omits some. The table lists 200,000 or so clones, approximately 78% of them singletons, with approximately 6.5% in the top ten. Sequencing was done on a sample of PBMCs. The origin of the receptors is a woman in her forties or fifties in good health and CMV-seropositive.

This clone has a handful of counts. The rearrangement joins TRBV5-1 to TRBJ1-4, with D possibly matching TRBD1 (6 bases). The CDR3 is 15 amino acids. Germline assignment: CDR1 SGHRS and CDR2 YFSETQ. Trimming cost V 4 bases and J 4 bases, with 14 bases left between them. Written as DNA, the CDR3 is TGCGCCAGCAGCCGCCGTCCAGGGGATAATGAAAAACTGTTTTTT. It yields the protein CASSRRPGDNEKLFF.

The chain is built from TRBV25-1 and TRBJ2-3; D might be TRBD2 (5 bases). Looked up from germline, CDR1 is MGHDK and CDR2 is SYGVNS. Deletions cut 2 bases from V and 0 bases from J, with 9 bases between. This CDR3 region has 15 residues. The CDR3 loop is CASSEKSGSTDTQYF. The CDR3, as DNA: TGTGCCAGCAGTGAAAAAAGCGGTAGCACAGATACGCAGTATTTT. The complete variable domain, with remaining parts taken from reference TRBV25-1 and TRBJ2-3, reads EADIYQTPRYLVIGTGKKITLECSQTMGHDKMYWYQQDPGMELHLIHYSYGVNSTEKGDLSSESTVSRIRTEHFPLTLESARPSHTSQYLCASSEKSGSTDTQYFGPGTRLTVL.

The sample holds a few counts of this clone. The V and J genes are TRBV7-9 and TRBJ2-5; perhaps TRBD2 as D (5 bases). The V and J ends lost 5 bases and 5 bases respectively, with 15 bases between them. The CDR3 has 14 amino acids. Germline values: CDR1 SEHNR, CDR2 FQNEAQ (reference sequence). CDR3 DNA: TGTGCCAGCAGCCCTCATGGACTTTCGGAGACCCAGTACTTC. It codes for CASSPHGLSETQYF.

V usage is TRBV5-4 and J usage is TRBJ2-7; 7 nucleotides match TRBD2. Germline-derived CDR1 and CDR2 are SGHNT and YYREEE (reference sequence). Trimming at V came to 2 bases and at J to 3 bases, leaving 11 bases not matched to a gene. The CDR3 runs to 16 residues. CDR3 sequence: CASSFSPGTIFYEQYF. CDR3 nucleotide sequence: TGTGCCAGCAGCTTTTCACCCGGGACTATATTCTACGAGCAGTACTTC.

This chain joins TRBV7-2 and TRBJ1-6, with TRBD1 matching over 9 bases. J was trimmed by 10 bases and V by 2 bases; bases with no gene match: 3. The CDR3 extends over 14 amino acids. Germline V lookup: CDR1 SGHTA, CDR2 FQGNSA. The CDR3 reads CASSLPGQGSPLHF. The DNA for the CDR3 is TGTGCCAGCAGCTTACCGGGACAGGGCTCACCCCTCCACTTT.

This clone was observed a handful of times. The chain recombines TRBV28 with TRBJ1-6, with 8 bases identical to TRBD1. Germline-derived CDR1 and CDR2 are MDHEN and SYDVKM. This CDR3 region has 15 residues. V trimming: 5 bases; J trimming: 6 bases; junction bases outside the gene matches: 6. Here the CDR3 DNA reads TGTGCCAGCAGTGCAGGGGGCTCGTCTAATTCACCCCTCCACTTT. Translating gives CASSAGGSSNSPLHF.

The V gene is TRBV30, the J gene TRBJ1-1, with D uncertain. This CDR3 comprises 13 residues. CDR1 and CDR2 (germline): GTSNPN, SVGIG (reference sequence). Trimming left V 0 bases short and J 1 base short, with 6 bases between. For the CDR3, the DNA is TGTGCCTGGAGTGTTGGCCGGAACACTGAAGCTTTCTTT. It is translated as CAWSVGRNTEAFF.

The chain combines TRBV5-1 with TRBJ2-7; TRBD1 matches at 7 bases. The CDR3 is 14 amino acids. Trimming took 9 bases from V and 2 from J; bases not matched to a gene: 11. Per the germline V gene, CDR1 is SGHRS and CDR2 is YFSETQ. This chain's CDR3 is CATPGTERPYEQYF. CDR3 DNA sequence: TGCGCCACACCCGGGACAGAAAGGCCCTACGAGCAGTACTTC.

The chain is built from TRBV6-5 and TRBJ2-7; 7 nucleotides align to TRBD2. The V and J ends lost 6 bases and 2 bases, in that order; junction bases with no gene match: 10. Germline lookup yields CDR1 MNHEY and CDR2 SVGAGI. The CDR3 length is 15 residues. For the CDR3, the DNA is TGTGCCAGCAGGGGAGGGCAGCTGCCCCCCTACGAGCAGTACTTC. Encoded protein: CASRGGQLPPYEQYF.

This clone was detected a few times. Distinct nucleotide sequences in the sample also encode this CDR3. The genes are TRBV11-3 and TRBJ2-2; weak D call: TRBD2 (5 bases). V shed 1 base and J shed 4 bases, with 13 bases lying between them. The CDR3 totals 16 residues. Germline V gives CDR1 SGHNT, CDR2 YENEEA. DNA for the CDR3: TGTGCCAGCAGCTTAGGTCTAGTGGCGGGCACCGGGGAGCTGTTTTTT. Translated: CASSLGLVAGTGELFF.

The V and J genes are TRBV7-2 and TRBJ2-7, with D unresolved. The CDR3 sequence is 13 residues long. Trimming pared 1 base from V and 6 bases from J, leaving 10 bases between. Germline V gene sequence: CDR1 SGHTA, CDR2 FQGNSA. CDR3 coding DNA: TGTGCCAGCAGCTTAGTCTCCGGAGCCGAGCAGTACTTC. Amino acid sequence: CASSLVSGAEQYF.

The CDR3 bases are TGTGCCAGCAGTTTAAGGGGGACTAGCGGGAACAATGAGCAGTTCTTC. Protein product: CASSLRGTSGNNEQFF. The rearrangement uses TRBV27 and TRBJ2-1; 13 bases align to TRBD2. The CDR3 runs 16 residues. With V trimmed by 2 bases and J by 5 bases, 3 bases remained unmatched. CDR1 and CDR2 from the germline V gene are MNHEY and SMNVEV (reference sequence).

The J gene is TRBJ2-4, the V gene TRBV18, with D possibly TRBD2 on 6 matching bases. The CDR3 is 15 amino acids. Trimming took off 0 bases at V and 5 bases at J, with 11 bases between the two ends. The germline gives CDR1 KGHSH, CDR2 LQKENI. The CDR3 bases are TGTGCCAGCTCACCACCCGGGGGAATTCAAAACATTCAGTACTTC. Its protein product is CASSPPGGIQNIQYF.

The rearrangement uses TRBV5-3 and TRBJ1-2; 8 nucleotides align to TRBD1. TRBV5-3 is annotated as an ORF whose role is uncertain. The CDR3 is 13 amino acids. V lost 2 bases and J lost 7; bases outside the gene matches: 4. CDR3 sequence reads: CARSFQGAGGYTF. CDR3 coding DNA: TGTGCCAGAAGCTTCCAGGGGGCAGGTGGCTACACCTTC.

This clone was detected once. The V call is TRBV29-1, the J call TRBJ1-2; D is ambiguous. The CDR3 is 13 amino acids. V lost 3 bases to trimming and J lost 0 bases, with 8 bases between them. The germline gives CDR1 SQVTM, CDR2 ANQGSEA. CDR3 loop: CSVDGGPNYGYTF. CDR3 sequence (DNA): TGCAGCGTTGATGGAGGGCCTAACTATGGCTACACCTTC. Filled out from reference TRBV29-1 and TRBJ1-2, the complete variable domain reads SAVISQKPSRDICQRGTSLTIQCQVDSQVTMMFWYRQQPGQSLTLIATANQGSEATYESGFVIDKFPISRPNLTFSTLTVSNMSPEDSSIYLCSVDGGPNYGYTFGSGTRLTVV.

This chain uses TRBV18 with TRBJ1-3, with D possibly being TRBD1 (6 bases). The germline V and J ends were trimmed by 6 bases and 0 bases, with 18 bases remaining between them. This CDR3 is built from 17 residues. In germline, CDR1 is KGHSH, CDR2 LQKENI. The CDR3 is CASSPTTGKSSGNTIYF. CDR3 bases: TGTGCCAGCTCTCCGACGACAGGCAAGAGCTCTGGAAACACCATATATTTT.

J is TRBJ1-2 and V is TRBV2; TRBD1 might be the D (6 bases). This CDR3 has 14 residues. Trimming shortened V by 8 bases and J by 4 bases, and 17 bases separated the two germline ends. From germline, CDR1 is SNHLY and CDR2 FYNNEI. The CDR3 nucleotides read TGTGCCAGCGGCACAGGGCTCAGTATCTATGGCTACACCTTC. Its translation is CASGTGLSIYGYTF.